The 8 T cell receptor beta chains presented below share a single source sample, sequenced in a study of CD8 T cells in ankylosing spondylitis. TCRdb itself ran the 5' RACE reads through MiXCR, one entry per CDR3 protein. The table records a few hundred thousand distinct CDR3 sequences, over 15% of them present only once. The sample taken for sequencing was blood, either unsorted or a sorted T cell fraction (not recorded which). The receptors were sampled from a male donor with ankylosing spondylitis or in good health (not recorded which).

This clonotype appeared a few times. This chain links TRBV11-2 with TRBJ1-1; 9 bases align to TRBD1. The V segment lost 6 bases and the J segment 1 base; nucleotides outside the gene matches: 9. Germline V gene lookup returns CDR1 SGHAT and CDR2 FQNNGV. The CDR3 runs 16 residues. The CDR3 nucleotides are TGTGCCAGCAGGCATCCGGGACAGGGCCCGAACACTGAAGCTTTCTTT. Its translation: CASRHPGQGPNTEAFF.

This clonotype appeared a few times. The V call is TRBV6-5, the J call TRBJ2-5; D unresolved. The CDR3 has 13 residues. V was cut by 4 bases and J by 1 base, with 7 bases left in between. Germline V gives CDR1 MNHEY, CDR2 SVGAGI. The CDR3 is CASSLQPQETQYF. The CDR3 DNA follows: TGTGCCAGCAGTTTGCAGCCCCAAGAGACCCAGTACTTC.

In DNA form, the CDR3 reads TGTGCCATCAGTGGTGGACGGGAAGAGACCCAGTACTTC. It yields the protein CAISGGREETQYF. The rearrangement uses TRBV10-3 and TRBJ2-5; D not resolved. V was clipped by 4 bases and J by 3 bases, with 9 bases between them. Germline lookup yields CDR1 ENHRY and CDR2 SYGVKD. The CDR3 sequence is 13 residues long.

This clonotype turned up a few times. The chain carries TRBV4-1 and TRBJ2-7; 11 bases line up with TRBD2. Per the germline V gene, CDR1 is MGHRA and CDR2 is YSYEKL. The V and J ends lost 0 bases and 0 bases, in that order; junction bases with no gene match: 1. The length of the CDR3 is 16 residues. The CDR3 reads CASSQDGLAGSYEQYF. The CDR3 nucleotides are TGCGCCAGCAGCCAAGATGGACTAGCGGGCTCCTACGAGCAGTACTTC.

This clonotype was detected ten times or more. This chain links TRBV29-1 with TRBJ2-1; 10 bases align to TRBD2. In germline, CDR1 is SQVTM, CDR2 ANQGSEA. Trimming removed 0 bases from V and 6 bases from J; junction bases left unmatched: 8. This CDR3 spans 16 amino acids. The DNA for the CDR3 is TGCAGCGTTGAAGATCTATCAGCGGGAGGGCTCAATGAGCAGTTCTTC. Its translation is CSVEDLSAGGLNEQFF.

This clonotype was seen a few times. CDR3 loop: CASSLAGTDYGYTF. The CDR3 coding sequence is TGCGCCAGCAGCTTGGCAGGGACGGACTATGGCTACACCTTC. The chain uses TRBV5-1 and TRBJ1-2, with a possible D match to TRBD1 (5 bases). V lost 0 bases and J lost 3, with 9 bases in between. Germline lookup yields CDR1 SGHRS and CDR2 YFSETQ. The length of the CDR3 is 14 residues.

This clonotype has only a few counts. This chain connects TRBV4-1 to TRBJ2-7, with a weak D call TRBD1 (5 bases). The CDR3 has 14 residues. Germline values: CDR1 MGHRA, CDR2 YSYEKL. Deletions cut 0 bases from V and 2 bases from J, with 8 bases between. CDR3 nucleotides: TGCGCCAGCAGCCAAGACAGGGTTACCTACGAGCAGTACTTC. Protein sequence: CASSQDRVTYEQYF.

This clonotype was detected only a few times. The rearrangement uses TRBV29-1 and TRBJ1-1; no clear D. This CDR3 comprises 14 residues. Germline CDR1 SQVTM, CDR2 ANQGSEA. The ends were cut back, 4 bases at V and 4 bases at J, with 16 bases in the middle. CDR3 sequence (DNA): TGCAGCGTTGCTCGTCGAGGGAGAGGCACTGAAGCTTTCTTT. Translation gives CSVARRGRGTEAFF.